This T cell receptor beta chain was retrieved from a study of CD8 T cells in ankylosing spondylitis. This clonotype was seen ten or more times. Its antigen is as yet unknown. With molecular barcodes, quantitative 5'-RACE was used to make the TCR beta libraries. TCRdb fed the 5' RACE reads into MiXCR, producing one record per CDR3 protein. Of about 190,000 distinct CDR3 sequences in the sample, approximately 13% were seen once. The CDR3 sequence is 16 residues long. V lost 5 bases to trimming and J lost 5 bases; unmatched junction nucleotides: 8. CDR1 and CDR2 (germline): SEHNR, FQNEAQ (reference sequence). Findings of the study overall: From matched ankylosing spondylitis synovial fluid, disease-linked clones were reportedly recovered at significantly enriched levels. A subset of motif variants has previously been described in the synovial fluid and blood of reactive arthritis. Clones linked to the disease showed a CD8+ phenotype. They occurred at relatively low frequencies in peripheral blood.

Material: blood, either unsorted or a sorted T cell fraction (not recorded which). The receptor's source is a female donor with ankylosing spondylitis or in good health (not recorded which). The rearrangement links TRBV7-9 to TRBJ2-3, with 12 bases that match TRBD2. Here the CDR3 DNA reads TGTGCCAGCAGCCCCGGGACTAGCGGGTTGCAAGATACGCAGTATTTT. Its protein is CASSPGTSGLQDTQYF.